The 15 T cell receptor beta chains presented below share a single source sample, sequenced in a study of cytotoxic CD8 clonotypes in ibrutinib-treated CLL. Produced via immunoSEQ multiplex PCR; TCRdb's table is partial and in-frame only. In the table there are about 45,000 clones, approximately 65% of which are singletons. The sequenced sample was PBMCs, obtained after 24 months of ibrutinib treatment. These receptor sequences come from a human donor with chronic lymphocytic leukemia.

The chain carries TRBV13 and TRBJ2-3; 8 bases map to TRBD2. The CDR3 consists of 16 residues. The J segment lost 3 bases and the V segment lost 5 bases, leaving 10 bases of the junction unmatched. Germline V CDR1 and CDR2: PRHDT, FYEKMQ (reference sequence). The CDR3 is CASSENGGAATDTQYF. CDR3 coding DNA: TGTGCCAGCAGCGAAAACGGGGGGGCGGCGACAGATACGCAGTATTTT.

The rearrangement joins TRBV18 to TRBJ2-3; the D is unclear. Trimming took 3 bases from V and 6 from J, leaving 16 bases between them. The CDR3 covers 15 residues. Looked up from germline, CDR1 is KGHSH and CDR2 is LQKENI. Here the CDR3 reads CASSPSPPGWDTQYF. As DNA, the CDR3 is TGTGCCAGCTCACCTTCGCCCCCCGGGTGGGATACGCAGTATTTT.

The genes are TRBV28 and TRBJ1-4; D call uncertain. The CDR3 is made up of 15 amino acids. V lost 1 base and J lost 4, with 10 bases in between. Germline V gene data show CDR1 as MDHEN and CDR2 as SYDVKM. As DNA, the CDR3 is TGTGCCAGCAGTTTATCTACAAGGAGTAATGAAAAACTGTTTTTT. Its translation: CASSLSTRSNEKLFF.

The CDR3 region is CASSQRRTSGGAGETQYF. In DNA form, the CDR3 reads TGTGCCAGCAGTCAGCGGCGGACTAGCGGGGGGGCGGGGGAGACCCAGTACTTC. The chain links TRBV27 to TRBJ2-5; 15 bases align to TRBD2. Per the germline V gene, CDR1 is MNHEY and CDR2 is SMNVEV (reference sequence). The ends lost 5 bases at V and 5 bases at J; junction bases unmatched: 12. The CDR3 totals 18 residues.

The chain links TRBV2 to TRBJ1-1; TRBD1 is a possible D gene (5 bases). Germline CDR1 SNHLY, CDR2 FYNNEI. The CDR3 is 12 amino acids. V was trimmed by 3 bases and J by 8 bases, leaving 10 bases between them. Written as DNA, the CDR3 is TGTGCCAGCAGTGACCCGGGACGAGAAGCTTTCTTT. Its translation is CASSDPGREAFF.

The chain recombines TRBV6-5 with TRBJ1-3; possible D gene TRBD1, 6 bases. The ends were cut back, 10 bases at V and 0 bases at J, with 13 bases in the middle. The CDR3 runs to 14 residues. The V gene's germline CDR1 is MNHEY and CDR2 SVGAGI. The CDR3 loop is CATKGDSSGNTIYF. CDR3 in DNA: TGTGCCACTAAGGGGGATAGCTCTGGAAACACCATATATTTT.

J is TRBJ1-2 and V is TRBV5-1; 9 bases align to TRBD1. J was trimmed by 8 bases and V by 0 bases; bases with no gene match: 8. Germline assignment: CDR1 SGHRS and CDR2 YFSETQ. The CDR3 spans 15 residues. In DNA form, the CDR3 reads TGCGCCAGCAGCTTGGTCGTGACAGGGGGGAACGGCTACACCTTC. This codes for CASSLVVTGGNGYTF.

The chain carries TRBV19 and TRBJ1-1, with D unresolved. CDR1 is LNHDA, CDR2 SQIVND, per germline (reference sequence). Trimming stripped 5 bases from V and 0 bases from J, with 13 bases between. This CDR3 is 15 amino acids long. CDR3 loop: CASSAGHWVNTEAFF. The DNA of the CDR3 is TGTGCCAGTAGTGCCGGCCACTGGGTGAACACTGAAGCTTTCTTT.

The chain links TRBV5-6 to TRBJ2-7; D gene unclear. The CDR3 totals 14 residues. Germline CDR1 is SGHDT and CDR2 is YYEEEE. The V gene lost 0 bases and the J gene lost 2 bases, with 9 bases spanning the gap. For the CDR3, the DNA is TGTGCCAGCAGCTTGGTGCCAGCCACCTACGAGCAGTACTTC. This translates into CASSLVPATYEQYF.

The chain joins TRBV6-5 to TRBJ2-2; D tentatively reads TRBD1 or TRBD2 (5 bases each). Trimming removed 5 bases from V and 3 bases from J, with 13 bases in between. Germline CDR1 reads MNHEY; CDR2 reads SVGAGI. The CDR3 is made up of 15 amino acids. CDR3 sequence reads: CASSTSGADTGELFF. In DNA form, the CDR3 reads TGTGCCAGCAGTACCTCCGGGGCCGACACCGGGGAGCTGTTTTTT.

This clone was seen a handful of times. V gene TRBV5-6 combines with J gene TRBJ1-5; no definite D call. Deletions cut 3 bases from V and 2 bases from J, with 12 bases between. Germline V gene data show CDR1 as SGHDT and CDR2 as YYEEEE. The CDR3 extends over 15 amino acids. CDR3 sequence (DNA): TGTGCCAGCAGCTCCGGCGTGGGTCGCAATCAGCCCCAGCATTTT. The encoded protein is CASSSGVGRNQPQHF. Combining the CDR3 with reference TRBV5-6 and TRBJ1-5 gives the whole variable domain DAGVTQSPTHLIKTRGQQVTLRCSPKSGHDTVSWYQQALGQGPQFIFQYYEEEERQRGNFPDRFSGHQFPNYSSELNVNALLLGDSALYLCASSSGVGRNQPQHFGDGTRLSIL.

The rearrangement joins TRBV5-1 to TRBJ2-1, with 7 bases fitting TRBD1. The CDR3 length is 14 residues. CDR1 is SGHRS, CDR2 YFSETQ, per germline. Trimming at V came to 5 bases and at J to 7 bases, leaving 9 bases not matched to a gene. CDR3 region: CASSFDRAGNEQFF. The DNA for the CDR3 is TGCGCCAGCAGTTTTGACAGGGCTGGAAATGAGCAGTTCTTC.

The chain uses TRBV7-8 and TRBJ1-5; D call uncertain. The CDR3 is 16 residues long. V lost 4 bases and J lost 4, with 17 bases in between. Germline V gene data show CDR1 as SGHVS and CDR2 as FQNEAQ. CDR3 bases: TGTGCCAGCAGCTACAACCCGTTGGAATATAATCAGCCCCAGCATTTT. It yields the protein CASSYNPLEYNQPQHF.

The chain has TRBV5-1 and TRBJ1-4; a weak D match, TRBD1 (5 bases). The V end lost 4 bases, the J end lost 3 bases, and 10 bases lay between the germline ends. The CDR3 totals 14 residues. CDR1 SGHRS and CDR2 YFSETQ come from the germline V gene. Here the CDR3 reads CASSPGQPNEKLFF. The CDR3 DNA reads TGCGCCAGCAGCCCGGGGCAGCCTAATGAAAAACTGTTTTTT.

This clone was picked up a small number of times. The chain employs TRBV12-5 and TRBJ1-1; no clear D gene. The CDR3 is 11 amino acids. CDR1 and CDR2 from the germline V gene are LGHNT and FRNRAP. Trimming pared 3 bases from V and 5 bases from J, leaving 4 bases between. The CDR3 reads CASGFRTEAFF. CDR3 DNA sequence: TGTGCTAGTGGTTTCCGGACTGAAGCTTTCTTT.